Listed below are T cell receptor beta chains from one sample, sequenced in a study of blood T cell repertoires in COVID-19. Repertoires were generated with immunoSEQ multiplex PCR, while TCRdb's copy carries only in-frame clones and drops some. Among hundreds of thousands of clones listed, approximately 81% were seen once. Sequencing used peripheral blood. All receptors derive from a woman of 80 years or more with acute or convalescent COVID-19. The CDR3 runs from the conserved cysteine through the conserved F or W. Fields, in order: clone size, J gene, D gene, V gene, CDR3 protein, CDR3 DNA. A D gene is named only where the DNA matches it firmly. Size is stated for part of the rows, as once, few or many counts, or as a class when the clone is expanded.

clone_size: -; j_call: TRBJ2-5; d_call: TRBD1; v_call: TRBV10-2; cdr3_aa: CASSGGQDQETQYF; cdr3_nt: TGCGCCAGCAGTGGGGGACAGGATCAAGAGACCCAGTACTTC
clone_size: -; j_call: TRBJ2-3; d_call: TRBD1; v_call: TRBV30; cdr3_aa: CAWIKDRGRASGRDTQYF; cdr3_nt: TGTGCCTGGATTAAGGACAGGGGGCGGGCTAGCGGCAGAGATACGCAGTATTTT
clone_size: -; j_call: TRBJ1-4; d_call: -; v_call: TRBV7-8; cdr3_aa: CASSLPDWEKLFF; cdr3_nt: TGTGCCAGCAGCTTACCGGACTGGGAAAAACTGTTTTTT
clone_size: -; j_call: TRBJ2-3; d_call: TRBD2; v_call: TRBV4-3; cdr3_aa: CASSQGLTSGTDTQYF; cdr3_nt: TGCGCCAGCAGCCAAGGATTGACTAGCGGCACAGATACGCAGTATTTT
clone_size: once; j_call: TRBJ2-7; d_call: TRBD2; v_call: TRBV10-3; cdr3_aa: CASKLAGGPYEQYF; cdr3_nt: TGTGCCAGCAAACTAGCGGGAGGACCCTACGAGCAGTACTTC
clone_size: -; j_call: TRBJ2-7; d_call: -; v_call: TRBV20-1; cdr3_aa: CSASHLARGEQYF; cdr3_nt: TGCAGTGCTAGTCACCTGGCAAGAGGGGAGCAGTACTTC
clone_size: -; j_call: TRBJ2-7; d_call: -; v_call: TRBV5-1; cdr3_aa: CASSLGPQGYEQYF; cdr3_nt: TGCGCCAGCAGCTTGGGGCCTCAGGGTTACGAGCAGTACTTC
clone_size: -; j_call: TRBJ2-2; d_call: TRBD1; v_call: TRBV25-1; cdr3_aa: CASRGQGNAGELFF; cdr3_nt: TGTGCCAGCAGAGGACAGGGGAACGCCGGGGAGCTGTTTTTT
clone_size: few; j_call: TRBJ2-5; d_call: -; v_call: TRBV30; cdr3_aa: CAWSTLNRQETQYF; cdr3_nt: TGTGCCTGGAGTACATTAAACAGGCAAGAGACCCAGTACTTC
clone_size: -; j_call: TRBJ1-2; d_call: TRBD1; v_call: TRBV5-1; cdr3_aa: CASSFTGEINGYTF; cdr3_nt: TGCGCCAGCAGCTTCACAGGGGAGATCAATGGCTACACCTTC
clone_size: -; j_call: TRBJ1-1; d_call: TRBD1; v_call: TRBV6-5; cdr3_aa: CASSYVGTGLTEAFF; cdr3_nt: TGTGCCAGCAGTTACGTCGGGACAGGGCTCACTGAAGCTTTCTTT
clone_size: -; j_call: TRBJ2-6; d_call: TRBD1; v_call: TRBV18; cdr3_aa: CASSPGTGGSGANVLTF; cdr3_nt: TGTGCCAGCTCACCCGGGACAGGGGGCTCTGGGGCCAACGTCCTGACTTTC
clone_size: -; j_call: TRBJ1-6; d_call: -; v_call: TRBV5-1; cdr3_aa: CASSVDGLYNSPLHF; cdr3_nt: TGCGCCAGCTCCGTGGACGGACTCTATAATTCACCCCTCCACTTT
clone_size: -; j_call: TRBJ1-2; d_call: -; v_call: TRBV6-1; cdr3_aa: CASSEAGADNSGYTF; cdr3_nt: TGTGCCAGCAGTGAAGCGGGGGCCGACAACAGCGGCTACACCTTC
clone_size: -; j_call: TRBJ1-2; d_call: -; v_call: TRBV1; cdr3_aa: CTSSQDGQGQGILYGYTF; cdr3_nt: TGCACCAGCAGCCAAGACGGCCAGGGACAGGGGATTCTCTATGGCTACACCTTC
clone_size: -; j_call: TRBJ1-2; d_call: -; v_call: TRBV6-5; cdr3_aa: CASSYSRVLGGYTF; cdr3_nt: TGTGCCAGCAGTTACTCTCGGGTATTAGGCGGCTACACCTTC
clone_size: -; j_call: TRBJ1-1; d_call: TRBD1; v_call: TRBV27; cdr3_aa: CASRYRGGEEAFF; cdr3_nt: TGTGCCAGCAGATACAGGGGGGGGGAGGAAGCTTTCTTT
clone_size: -; j_call: TRBJ1-2; d_call: -; v_call: TRBV6-1; cdr3_aa: CASSEVAAETF; cdr3_nt: TGTGCCAGCAGTGAAGTGGCTGCGGAAACCTTC
clone_size: once; j_call: TRBJ2-5; d_call: -; v_call: TRBV7-2; cdr3_aa: CASSLVDTIQETQYF; cdr3_nt: TGTGCCAGCAGCTTAGTGGACACCATCCAAGAGACCCAGTACTTC
clone_size: -; j_call: TRBJ2-3; d_call: -; v_call: TRBV7-2; cdr3_aa: CASSRTTDTQYF; cdr3_nt: TGTGCCAGCAGCAGGACTACAGATACGCAGTATTTT
clone_size: -; j_call: TRBJ2-7; d_call: TRBD1; v_call: TRBV6-1; cdr3_aa: CASRRDSPYEQYF; cdr3_nt: TGTGCCAGCAGACGGGACAGCCCCTACGAGCAGTACTTC
clone_size: -; j_call: TRBJ1-6; d_call: -; v_call: TRBV28; cdr3_aa: CASSLSTGYNSPLHF; cdr3_nt: TGTGCCAGCAGTTTATCCACAGGTTATAATTCACCCCTCCACTTT
clone_size: -; j_call: TRBJ2-2; d_call: -; v_call: TRBV6-2/TRBV6-3; cdr3_aa: CASSYGATGELFF; cdr3_nt: TGTGCCAGCAGTTACGGGGCCACCGGGGAGCTGTTTTTT
clone_size: -; j_call: TRBJ1-1; d_call: TRBD1; v_call: TRBV10-3; cdr3_aa: CAIRRPGQVEAFF; cdr3_nt: TGTGCCATCAGAAGACCGGGACAGGTGGAAGCTTTCTTT
clone_size: -; j_call: TRBJ2-7; d_call: -; v_call: TRBV5-1; cdr3_aa: CASSLRHSNLYEQYF; cdr3_nt: TGCGCCAGCAGCTTGAGACACTCGAACCTCTACGAGCAGTACTTC
clone_size: -; j_call: TRBJ2-7; d_call: TRBD2; v_call: TRBV4-2; cdr3_aa: CASRQRWAGGYEQYF; cdr3_nt: TGTGCCAGCAGACAGAGGTGGGCGGGGGGCTACGAGCAGTACTTC
clone_size: -; j_call: TRBJ1-2; d_call: -; v_call: TRBV4-3; cdr3_aa: CASSQGNRLAGYTF; cdr3_nt: TGCGCCAGCAGCCAAGGTAACAGGTTGGCTGGCTACACCTTC
clone_size: -; j_call: TRBJ1-1; d_call: -; v_call: TRBV2; cdr3_aa: CASRGGIGITEAFF; cdr3_nt: TGTGCCAGCAGGGGGGGGATCGGGATCACTGAAGCTTTCTTT
clone_size: -; j_call: TRBJ1-2; d_call: TRBD1; v_call: TRBV29-1; cdr3_aa: CSALGQGASGGYTF; cdr3_nt: TGCAGCGCACTGGGACAGGGGGCATCAGGTGGCTACACCTTC
clone_size: -; j_call: TRBJ1-2; d_call: -; v_call: TRBV19; cdr3_aa: CASRSDRSNYGYTF; cdr3_nt: TGTGCCAGTAGATCGGACAGAAGTAACTATGGCTACACCTTC
clone_size: -; j_call: TRBJ2-7; d_call: -; v_call: TRBV5-4; cdr3_aa: CASPGDPSEGGDYEQYF; cdr3_nt: TGTGCCAGCCCCGGAGACCCCAGCGAAGGAGGGGACTACGAGCAGTACTTC
clone_size: -; j_call: TRBJ2-7; d_call: TRBD1; v_call: TRBV6-5; cdr3_aa: CASSYSGTGPGYEQYF; cdr3_nt: TGTGCCAGCAGTTACTCGGGGACAGGGCCTGGCTACGAGCAGTACTTC
clone_size: -; j_call: TRBJ1-3; d_call: TRBD1; v_call: TRBV18; cdr3_aa: CASSSLPGQGGNTIYF; cdr3_nt: TGTGCCAGCTCATCACTTCCGGGACAGGGAGGAAACACCATATATTTT
clone_size: -; j_call: TRBJ2-5; d_call: -; v_call: TRBV7-2; cdr3_aa: CASSLTGTPEAQYF; cdr3_nt: TGTGCCAGCAGCCTAACCGGGACACCCGAGGCCCAGTACTTC
clone_size: few; j_call: TRBJ1-2; d_call: TRBD1; v_call: TRBV28; cdr3_aa: CASSPGQGVYGYTF; cdr3_nt: TGTGCCAGCAGTCCGGGACAGGGGGTCTATGGCTACACCTTC
clone_size: -; j_call: TRBJ2-1; d_call: -; v_call: TRBV7-2; cdr3_aa: CASSFSPGVYNEQFF; cdr3_nt: TGTGCCAGCAGCTTTTCTCCCGGGGTCTACAATGAGCAGTTCTTC
clone_size: -; j_call: TRBJ1-4; d_call: -; v_call: TRBV9; cdr3_aa: CASSVAPGGDEKLFF; cdr3_nt: TGTGCCAGCAGCGTAGCTCCGGGCGGGGATGAAAAACTGTTTTTT
clone_size: -; j_call: TRBJ1-6; d_call: TRBD1; v_call: TRBV2; cdr3_aa: CASSAQGANSPLHF; cdr3_nt: TGTGCCAGCAGTGCGCAGGGGGCGAATTCACCCCTCCACTTT
clone_size: -; j_call: TRBJ2-1; d_call: -; v_call: TRBV4-2; cdr3_aa: CASSQDPSSYNEQFF; cdr3_nt: TGTGCCAGCAGCCAAGACCCGAGCTCCTACAATGAGCAGTTCTTC
clone_size: -; j_call: TRBJ2-5; d_call: -; v_call: TRBV30; cdr3_aa: CAWSASIQETQYF; cdr3_nt: TGTGCCTGGAGTGCGTCTATCCAAGAGACCCAGTACTTC
clone_size: -; j_call: TRBJ1-4; d_call: -; v_call: TRBV5-1; cdr3_aa: CASSADTFATNEKLFF; cdr3_nt: TGCGCCAGCAGCGCAGACACTTTCGCAACTAATGAAAAACTGTTTTTT
clone_size: -; j_call: TRBJ1-1; d_call: TRBD1; v_call: TRBV5-1; cdr3_aa: CASSLGRGPETEAFF; cdr3_nt: TGCGCCAGCAGCTTGGGTAGGGGGCCGGAAACTGAAGCTTTCTTT
clone_size: -; j_call: TRBJ1-4; d_call: -; v_call: TRBV6-1; cdr3_aa: CASSEIVFEKLFF; cdr3_nt: TGTGCCAGCAGTGAAATCGTGTTTGAAAAACTGTTTTTT
clone_size: -; j_call: TRBJ1-6; d_call: -; v_call: TRBV19; cdr3_aa: CASGQRANSPLHF; cdr3_nt: TGTGCCAGTGGACAGCGCGCTAATTCACCCCTCCACTTT
clone_size: -; j_call: TRBJ2-1; d_call: -; v_call: TRBV5-1; cdr3_aa: CASSLLSGQAYNEQFF; cdr3_nt: TGCGCCAGCAGCTTGCTTAGCGGTCAAGCCTACAATGAGCAGTTCTTC
clone_size: -; j_call: TRBJ1-2; d_call: -; v_call: TRBV28; cdr3_aa: CASSFQGTNYGYTF; cdr3_nt: TGTGCCAGCAGTTTCCAGGGTACTAACTATGGCTACACCTTC